This T cell receptor beta chain is drawn from a study of T cells in Graves' hyperthyroidism and ophthalmopathy. Overall study: Blood was drawn when the patient was first diagnosed and still untreated. Regarding the study as a whole: Peripheral blood also featured most of the thyroid clonotypes expanded above 0.001.

Amplification yielded TCR beta CDR3 regions, with RNA transcripts as the source. The primer set for the first-round RT-PCR of the TCR CDR3 was HTBI. TCRdb recomputed calls from the multiplex PCR reads with MiXCR, one row per CDR3 protein. Of approximately 620,000 distinct CDR3 sequences listed, approximately 15% were seen once; the top ten hold roughly 3%. Exclusion criteria comprised uncontrolled infection, other autoimmune disease, pregnancy or lactation. Details on this clonotype: Its specificity is unknown.

V was pared by 0 bases and J by 0 bases, with 2 bases of the junction left unmatched. The CDR3 length is 15 residues. Germline V CDR1 and CDR2: DFQATT, SNEGSKA (reference sequence). The TCR was taken from a woman aged 40 to 50 with Graves' ophthalmopathy. J is TRBJ2-1 and V is TRBV20-1; 7 bases are shared with TRBD2. The sequenced material came from blood. CDR3 sequence (DNA): TGCAGTGCTAGAGAAGCGGGAAGCTCCTACAATGAGCAGTTCTTC. The encoded protein is CSAREAGSSYNEQFF.